The clone carrying this T cell receptor (beta chain) was detected many times. This sample was taken from a study of early T cells in non-severe SARS-CoV-2 infection. There are 15 residues in the CDR3. Looked up from germline, CDR1 is ENHRY and CDR2 is SYGVKD. V was clipped by 5 bases and J by 2 bases; unmatched bases: 5. Individual cDNA molecules were tagged with unique molecular identifiers. Each CDR3 protein is one row after TCRdb ran MiXCR on the 5' RACE reads. This sample carries tens of thousands of distinct CDR3 sequences, around 12% of them seen once, and the ten largest clones take 2.9%. The rearrangement links TRBV10-3 to TRBJ1-5; 8 nucleotides match TRBD1. This clonotype originated in an adult who was a healthcare worker with PCR-confirmed SARS-CoV-2 infection or an uninfected control (not recorded which). Source material: whole blood. In nucleotides, the CDR3 is TGTGCCATCAGTTCGACAGGGGACGGCAATCAGCCCCAGCATTTT. Its protein product is CAISSTGDGNQPQHF.